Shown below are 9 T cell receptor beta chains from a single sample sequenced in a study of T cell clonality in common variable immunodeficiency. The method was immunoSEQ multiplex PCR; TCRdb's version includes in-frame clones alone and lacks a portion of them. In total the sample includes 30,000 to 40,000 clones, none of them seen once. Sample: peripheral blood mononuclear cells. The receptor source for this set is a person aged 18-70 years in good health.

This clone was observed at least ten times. CDR3 protein: CASSSLTGNQPQHF. Partial CDR3 DNA: TGTGCCAGCAGTTCTCTAACGGGCAATCAGCCC. This chain joins TRBV28 and TRBJ1-5; no reliable D call. The CDR3 end falls 3 residues outside the read, so it is completed with the germline J gene. The germline CDR1 and CDR2 sequences are MDHEN and SYDVKM. The ends were cut back, 4 bases at V and 2 bases at J, with 9 bases in the middle. The length of the CDR3 is 14 residues.

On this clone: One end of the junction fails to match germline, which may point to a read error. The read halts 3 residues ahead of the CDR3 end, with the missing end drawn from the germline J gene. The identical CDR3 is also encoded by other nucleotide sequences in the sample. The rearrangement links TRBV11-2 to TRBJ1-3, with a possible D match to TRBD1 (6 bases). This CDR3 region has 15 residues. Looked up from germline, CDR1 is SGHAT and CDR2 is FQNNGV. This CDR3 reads CASSAVRGAWNTIYF. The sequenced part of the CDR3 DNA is TGTGCCAGCAGCGCTGTGCGGGGGGCCTGGAACACA.

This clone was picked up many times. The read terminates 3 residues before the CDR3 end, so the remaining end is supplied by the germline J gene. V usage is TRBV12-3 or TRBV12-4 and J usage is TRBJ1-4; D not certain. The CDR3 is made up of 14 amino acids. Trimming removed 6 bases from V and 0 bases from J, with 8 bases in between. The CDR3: CASSAAATNEKLFF. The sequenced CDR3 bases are TGTGCCAGCAGCGCGGCGGCAACTAATGAAAAA.

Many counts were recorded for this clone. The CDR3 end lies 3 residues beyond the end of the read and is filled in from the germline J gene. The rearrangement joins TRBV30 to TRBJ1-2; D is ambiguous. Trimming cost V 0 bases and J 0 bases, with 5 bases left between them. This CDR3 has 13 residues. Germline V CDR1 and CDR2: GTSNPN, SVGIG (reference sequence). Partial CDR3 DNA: TGTGCCTGGAGTGTACAGTCTAACTATGGC. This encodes CAWSVQSNYG. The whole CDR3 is CAWSVQSNYGYTF.

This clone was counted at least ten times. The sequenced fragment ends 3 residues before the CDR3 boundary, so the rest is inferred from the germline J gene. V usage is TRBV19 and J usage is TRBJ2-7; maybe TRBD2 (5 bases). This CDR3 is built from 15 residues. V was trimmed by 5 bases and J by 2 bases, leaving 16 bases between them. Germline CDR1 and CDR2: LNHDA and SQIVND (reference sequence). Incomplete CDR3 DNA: TGTGCCAGTAGTGAGGACTCACCTCCTCCCTACGAG. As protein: CASSEDSPPPYE. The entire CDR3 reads CASSEDSPPPYEQYF.

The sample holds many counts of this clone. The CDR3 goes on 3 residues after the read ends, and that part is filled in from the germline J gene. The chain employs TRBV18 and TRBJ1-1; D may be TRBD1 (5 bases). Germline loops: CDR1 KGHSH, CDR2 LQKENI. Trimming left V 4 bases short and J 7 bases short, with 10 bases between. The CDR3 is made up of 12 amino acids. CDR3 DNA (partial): TGTGCCAGCTCACTCAGGGCGGATGAA. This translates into CASSLRADE. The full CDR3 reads CASSLRADEAFF. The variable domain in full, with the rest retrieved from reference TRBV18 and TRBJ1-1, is NAGVMQNPRHLVRRRGQEARLRCSPMKGHSHVYWYRQLPEEGLKFMVYLQKENIIDESGMPKERFSAEFPKEGPSILRIQQVVRGDSAAYFCASSLRADEAFFGQGTRLTVV.

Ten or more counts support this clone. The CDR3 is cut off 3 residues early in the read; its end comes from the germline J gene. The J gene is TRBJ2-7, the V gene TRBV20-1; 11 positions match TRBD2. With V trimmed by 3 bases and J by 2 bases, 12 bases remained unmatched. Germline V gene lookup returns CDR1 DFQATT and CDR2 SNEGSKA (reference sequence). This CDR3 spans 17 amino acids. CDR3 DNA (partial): TGCAGTGCTAGGGAACCGGGACTAGCGGTCCAGACCTACGAG. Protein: CSAREPGLAVQTYE. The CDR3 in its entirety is CSAREPGLAVQTYEQYF.

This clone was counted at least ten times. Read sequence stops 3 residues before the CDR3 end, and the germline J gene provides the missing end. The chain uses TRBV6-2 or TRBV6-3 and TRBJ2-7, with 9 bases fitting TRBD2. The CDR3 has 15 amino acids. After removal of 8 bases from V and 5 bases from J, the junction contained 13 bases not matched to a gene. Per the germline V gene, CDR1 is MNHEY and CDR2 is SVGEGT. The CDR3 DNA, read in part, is TGTGCCAGCGCCAATAGCGGGAGTGCTGTGAACGAG. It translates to CASANSGSAVNE. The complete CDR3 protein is CASANSGSAVNEQYF.

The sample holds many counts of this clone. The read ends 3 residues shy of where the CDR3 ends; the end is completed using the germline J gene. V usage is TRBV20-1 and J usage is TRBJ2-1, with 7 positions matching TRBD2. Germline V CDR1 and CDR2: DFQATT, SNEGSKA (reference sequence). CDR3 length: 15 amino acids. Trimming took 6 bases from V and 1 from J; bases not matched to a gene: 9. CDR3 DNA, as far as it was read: TGCAGTGCCCATCCAGCGGGACTATCCTACAATGAG. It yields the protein CSAHPAGLSYNE. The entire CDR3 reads CSAHPAGLSYNEQFF.